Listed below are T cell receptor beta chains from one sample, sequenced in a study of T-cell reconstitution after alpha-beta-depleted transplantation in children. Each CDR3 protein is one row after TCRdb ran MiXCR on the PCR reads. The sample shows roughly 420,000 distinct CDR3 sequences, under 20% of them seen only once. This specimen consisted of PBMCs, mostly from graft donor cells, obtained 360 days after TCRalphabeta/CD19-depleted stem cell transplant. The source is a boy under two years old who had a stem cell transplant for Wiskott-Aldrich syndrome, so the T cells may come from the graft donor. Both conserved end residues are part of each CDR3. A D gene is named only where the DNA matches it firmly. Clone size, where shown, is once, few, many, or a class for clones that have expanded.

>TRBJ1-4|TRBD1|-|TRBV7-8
CASANPYRGEKLFF
TGTGCCAGCGCGAACCCCTACAGGGGTGAAAAACTGTTTTTT
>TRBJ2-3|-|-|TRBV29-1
CSVGAHTTDTQYF
TGCAGCGTTGGGGCCCATACTACAGATACGCAGTATTTT
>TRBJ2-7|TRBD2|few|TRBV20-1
CSAQRESSYEQYF
TGCAGTGCTCAGCGGGAGAGCTCCTACGAGCAGTACTTC
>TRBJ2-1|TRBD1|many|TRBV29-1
CSVARQGALNEQFF
TGCAGCGTTGCGAGACAGGGGGCGTTGAATGAGCAGTTCTTC
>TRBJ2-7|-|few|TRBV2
CASSEARISYEQYF
TGTGCCAGCAGTGAAGCGCGGATTTCCTACGAGCAGTACTTC
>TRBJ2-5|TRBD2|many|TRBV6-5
CASSFLREGRETQYF
TGTGCCAGCAGCTTCCTCCGGGAGGGCCGAGAGACCCAGTACTTC
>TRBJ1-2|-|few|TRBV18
CASSPGGDGYTF
TGTGCCAGCTCACCGGGTGGGGATGGCTACACCTTC
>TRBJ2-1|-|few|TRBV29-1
CSVEISRSSYNEQFF
TGCAGCGTAGAGATTAGCCGGAGCTCCTACAATGAGCAGTTCTTC
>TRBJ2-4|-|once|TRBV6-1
CASTGGAKNIQYF
TGTGCCAGCACTGGCGGCGCCAAAAACATTCAGTACTTC
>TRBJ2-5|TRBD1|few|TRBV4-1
CASSLVMGQQETQYF
TGCGCCAGCAGCCTAGTGATGGGACAGCAAGAGACCCAGTACTTC
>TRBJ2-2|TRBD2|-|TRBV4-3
CASSQDGGLAGNTGELFF
TGCGCCAGCAGCCAAGATGGGGGACTAGCGGGAAACACCGGGGAGCTGTTTTTT
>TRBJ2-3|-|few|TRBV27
CASSSPRGRTDTQYF
TGTGCCAGCAGTTCCCCCAGGGGAAGAACAGATACGCAGTATTTT
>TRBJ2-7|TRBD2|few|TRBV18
CASSQLAGGTYEQYF
TGTGCCAGCTCACAACTAGCGGGAGGAACGTACGAGCAGTACTTC
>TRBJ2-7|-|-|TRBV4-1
CASSQEGGAVGSYEQYF
TGCGCCAGCAGCCAAGAAGGGGGGGCAGTAGGCTCCTACGAGCAGTACTTC
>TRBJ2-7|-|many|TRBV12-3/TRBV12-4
CASSFNYEQYF
TGTGCCAGCAGCTTTAACTACGAGCAGTACTTC
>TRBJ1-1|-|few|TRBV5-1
CASSFTVLTEAFF
TGCGCCAGCAGCTTTACGGTGCTAACTGAAGCTTTCTTT
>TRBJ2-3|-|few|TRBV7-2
CASSPGTTQYF
TGTGCCAGCAGCCCCGGGACTACGCAGTATTTT
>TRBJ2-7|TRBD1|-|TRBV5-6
CASSLQGIGYEQYF
TGTGCCAGCAGCTTACAGGGGATTGGCTACGAGCAGTACTTC
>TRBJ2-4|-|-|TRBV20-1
CSATHGILAKNIQYF
TGCAGTGCTACCCACGGCATTCTAGCCAAAAACATTCAGTACTTC
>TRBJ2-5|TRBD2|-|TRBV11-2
CASSLGVSGGEQETQYF
TGTGCCAGCAGCTTAGGGGTGAGCGGGGGTGAACAAGAGACCCAGTACTTC
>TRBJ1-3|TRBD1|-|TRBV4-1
CASSPRDRAGNTIYF
TGCGCCAGCAGCCCCCGGGACAGGGCTGGAAACACCATATATTTT
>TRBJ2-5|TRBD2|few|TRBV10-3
CAISSGGKGETQYF
TGTGCCATCTCTAGCGGGGGGAAAGGGGAGACCCAGTACTTC
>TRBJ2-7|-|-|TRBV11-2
CASSQRASHYEQYF
TGTGCCAGCAGCCAGAGGGCATCCCACTACGAGCAGTACTTC
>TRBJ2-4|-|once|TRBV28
CASTTSRGAKNIQYF
TGTGCCAGCACCACCTCCCGGGGGGCCAAAAACATTCAGTACTTC
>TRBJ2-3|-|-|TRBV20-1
CSAPRVGGTDTQYF
TGCAGTGCTCCTAGGGTGGGGGGCACAGATACGCAGTATTTT
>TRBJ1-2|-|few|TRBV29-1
CSVGVVGGYTF
TGCAGCGTTGGGGTCGTCGGGGGCTACACCTTC
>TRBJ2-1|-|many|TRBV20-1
CSAPRGNEQFF
TGCAGTGCTCCGCGGGGCAATGAGCAGTTCTTC
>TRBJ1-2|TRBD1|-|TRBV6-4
CASSLTGESNYGYTF
TGTGCCAGCAGTCTGACAGGGGAATCCAACTATGGCTACACCTTC
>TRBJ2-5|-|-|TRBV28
CASSLPWGQETQYF
TGTGCCAGCAGTTTACCGTGGGGGCAAGAGACCCAGTACTTC